These 27 T cell receptor beta chains were sequenced from one sample in a study of blood T cell repertoires in COVID-19. Only in-frame clones appear in the TCRdb table, and some are missing; sequencing was by immunoSEQ multiplex PCR. The sample lists around 300,000 clones, approximately 91% occurring once. The sequenced sample consisted of peripheral blood. The origin of the receptors is a man aged 50 or older with acute or convalescent COVID-19.

The chain couples TRBV21-1 to TRBJ1-3; the table's D call, TRBD1, was not checked against the DNA. TRBV21-1 is termed a pseudogene. This CDR3 comprises 15 residues. CDR3 loop: CASSITGLTGNTIYF. CDR3 DNA: TGTGCCAGCAGCATTACAGGGCTGACTGGAAACACCATATATTTT.

This chain connects TRBV7-3 to TRBJ2-1, with D possibly TRBD1 on 6 matching bases. The CDR3 is 13 amino acids. CDR1 and CDR2 (germline): SGHTA, FQGTGA. Trimming left V 2 bases short and J 7 bases short, with 9 bases between. CDR3 residues: CASSLPGTNEQFF. The CDR3 nucleotides read TGTGCCAGCAGCTTACCGGGGACAAATGAGCAGTTCTTC.

The V call is TRBV5-5, the J call TRBJ1-6; TRBD1 agrees at 8 bases. Losses at the gene ends were 0 bases for V and 8 bases for J; bases not matched to a gene: 13. This CDR3 region has 18 residues. CDR1 SGHKS and CDR2 YYEKEE come from the germline V gene (reference sequence). CDR3 protein: CASSLDGQGNVGDSPLHF. CDR3 in DNA: TGTGCCAGCAGCTTGGATGGACAGGGAAATGTAGGGGATTCACCCCTCCACTTT.

The chain links TRBV7-9 to TRBJ1-2; D is unresolved. The CDR3 extends over 14 amino acids. Trimming shortened V by 1 base and J by 7 bases, and 13 bases separated the two germline ends. Germline lookup yields CDR1 SEHNR and CDR2 FQNEAQ (reference sequence). DNA of the CDR3: TGTGCCAGCAGCTTAGGTCTTGGAGTGGGTGGCTACACCTTC. The encoded protein is CASSLGLGVGGYTF. The complete variable domain, with remaining parts taken from reference TRBV7-9 and TRBJ1-2, reads DTGVSQNPRHKITKRGQNVTFRCDPISEHNRLYWYRQTLGQGPEFLTYFQNEAQLEKSRLLSDRFSAERPKGSFSTLEIQRTEQGDSAMYLCASSLGLGVGGYTFGSGTRLTVV.

In its sample, this clone was seen once. The chain recombines TRBV13 with TRBJ1-4, with D unresolved. Germline lookup yields CDR1 PRHDT and CDR2 FYEKMQ (reference sequence). V was clipped by 5 bases and J by 8 bases, with 15 bases between them. This CDR3 comprises 14 residues. The CDR3: CASSVRGDGEKLFF. The DNA of the CDR3 is TGTGCCAGCAGCGTTCGGGGAGATGGGGAAAAACTGTTTTTT.

This clone was observed once. This rearrangement joins TRBV10-3 to TRBJ2-3, with 7 bases fitting TRBD2. The CDR3 has 14 residues. CDR1 and CDR2 from the germline V gene are ENHRY and SYGVKD. V lost 4 bases, J lost 0 bases, and 1 base stayed unmatched. CDR3 residues: CAISGGGSTDTQYF. The CDR3 bases are TGTGCCATCAGTGGGGGGGGGAGCACAGATACGCAGTATTTT.

The CDR3 DNA sequence: TGTGCCAGCAGCTCGAGGTACAGGGGCCCTGAAGCTTTCTTT. Protein sequence: CASSSRYRGPEAFF. The chain employs TRBV5-4 and TRBJ1-1, with TRBD1 identical over 7 bases. Unmatched junction bases numbered 8, after V lost 3 bases and J lost 6 bases. Germline CDR1 and CDR2: SGHNT and YYREEE (reference sequence). CDR3 size: 14 residues.

The V and J genes are TRBV12-3 or TRBV12-4 and TRBJ2-1, with D possibly matching TRBD2 (5 bases). The CDR3 contains 13 residues. V lost 6 bases to trimming and J lost 12 bases, with 18 bases between them. The CDR3, as DNA: TGTGCCAGCAGCCTCCGGGATCTCGGGCCGCAGTTCTTC. This encodes CASSLRDLGPQFF.

V and J are TRBV27 and TRBJ1-1, with unresolved D. This CDR3 contains 14 residues. V dropped 6 bases and J dropped 3 bases, with 14 bases sitting between them. CDR1 MNHEY and CDR2 SMNVEV come from the germline V gene (reference sequence). Here the CDR3 reads CASSLIGLDTEAFF. As DNA, the CDR3 is TGTGCCAGCAGCCTTATAGGACTCGACACTGAAGCTTTCTTT.

The chain joins TRBV11-2 to TRBJ1-6, with D possibly being TRBD1 (6 bases). The CDR3 totals 14 residues. Germline CDR1 SGHAT, CDR2 FQNNGV. V was shortened by 5 bases and J by 7 bases, with 12 bases between the two germline ends. The CDR3 DNA is TGTGCCAGCAGCCCAGGGACACCCAATTCACCCCTCCACTTT. Protein: CASSPGTPNSPLHF.

The V and J genes are TRBV20-1 and TRBJ2-1, with 7 bases aligning to TRBD1. The CDR3 totals 16 residues. V shed 3 bases, J shed 7 bases, and the junction held 15 bases outside the gene matches. Germline CDR1 is DFQATT and CDR2 is SNEGSKA (reference sequence). This chain's CDR3 is CSASESQGPPKNEQFF. The CDR3, as DNA: TGCAGTGCTAGTGAGTCACAGGGGCCGCCCAAGAATGAGCAGTTCTTC.

The V gene is TRBV18, the J gene TRBJ2-1; D unclear. The CDR3 is made up of 15 amino acids. Germline CDR1 reads KGHSH; CDR2 reads LQKENI. V shed 6 bases and J shed 0 bases, with 12 bases lying between them. The CDR3 DNA sequence: TGTGCCAGCTCGCCTTACAGCAGCTCCTACAATGAGCAGTTCTTC. Encoded protein: CASSPYSSSYNEQFF.

The J gene is TRBJ1-4, the V gene TRBV9; no firm D call. CDR3 size: 15 residues. V lost 3 bases to trimming and J lost 3 bases, with 12 bases between them. CDR1 and CDR2 from the germline V gene are SGDLS and YYNGEE. The CDR3 loop reads CASSDFKGANEKLFF. The CDR3 DNA reads as TGTGCCAGCAGCGACTTTAAGGGAGCTAATGAAAAACTGTTTTTT. Together with reference TRBV9 and TRBJ1-4, the CDR3 gives the full variable domain: DSGVTQTPKHLITATGQRVTLRCSPRSGDLSVYWYQQSLDQGLQFLIQYYNGEERAKGNILERFSAQQFPDLHSELNLSSLELGDSALYFCASSDFKGANEKLFFGSGTQLSVL.

The V and J genes are TRBV3-1 (or the pseudogene TRBV3-2) and TRBJ2-5, with 12 bases lining up with TRBD2. CDR1 is LGHDT and CDR2 is YNNKEL in the germline V gene (reference sequence). The CDR3 covers 16 residues. The junction had 8 bases not matched to a gene; V was cut back by 0 bases and J by 9 bases. CDR3 coding DNA: TGTGCCAGCAGCCAAGAGTGGTCGCCTAGCGGGGGGGCCCAGTACTTC. Encoded protein: CASSQEWSPSGGAQYF.

The chain is built from TRBV5-5 and TRBJ1-1, with TRBD1 identical over 9 bases. Trimming removed 4 bases from V and 4 bases from J; junction bases left unmatched: 11. This CDR3 has 16 residues. Germline lookup yields CDR1 SGHKS and CDR2 YYEKEE (reference sequence). CDR3 protein: CASSPGLTGGGTEAFF. CDR3 DNA: TGTGCCAGCAGCCCGGGACTGACAGGGGGGGGCACTGAAGCTTTCTTT.

This chain links TRBV2 with TRBJ2-3, with 14 bases aligning to TRBD2. Germline V gene lookup returns CDR1 SNHLY and CDR2 FYNNEI. V shed 4 bases and J 6 bases; nucleotides not matched to a gene: 6. The CDR3 spans 16 residues. In nucleotides, the CDR3 is TGTGCCAGCAGTGGGGTCGGGACTAGCGGGGGTGATACGCAGTATTTT. Protein product: CASSGVGTSGGDTQYF.

This clone has a single count. The J gene is TRBJ2-5, the V gene TRBV7-8; D call uncertain. The CDR3 totals 14 residues. The V and J ends lost 5 bases and 0 bases respectively, with 10 bases between them. CDR1 is SGHVS and CDR2 is FQNEAQ in the germline V gene. Written as DNA, the CDR3 is TGTGCCAGCAGCCCACAACAGAACCAAGAGACCCAGTACTTC. Translation gives CASSPQQNQETQYF.

In this sample, this clone turned up once. The rearrangement links TRBV6-5 to TRBJ2-2; 10 positions agree with TRBD1. Germline V gene lookup returns CDR1 MNHEY and CDR2 SVGAGI. J was trimmed by 5 bases and V by 8 bases; bases with no gene match: 5. The CDR3 contains 14 residues. This CDR3 is CASCPGQGTGELFF. The DNA of the CDR3 is TGTGCCAGCTGCCCGGGACAGGGGACCGGGGAGCTGTTTTTT.

CDR3 sequence: CASSSQGVTEAFF. CDR3 coding DNA: TGTGCCAGCAGTTCACAGGGGGTCACTGAAGCTTTCTTT. The rearrangement joins TRBV6-5 to TRBJ1-1; 8 positions match TRBD1. With 4 bases clipped from V and 4 bases from J, the junction kept 2 bases outside the gene matches. The germline CDR1 and CDR2 sequences are MNHEY and SVGAGI. This CDR3 region has 13 residues.

Concerning this clone: Other DNA sequences in the same sample also yield this CDR3. The chain carries TRBV11-3 and TRBJ2-1, with TRBD1 identical over 10 bases. The CDR3 is 15 amino acids. Looked up from germline, CDR1 is SGHNT and CDR2 is YENEEA. Unmatched junction bases numbered 3, after V lost 5 bases and J lost 2 bases. The DNA of the CDR3 is TGTGCCAGCAGCCTCGGGACAGGGGCCTACAATGAGCAGTTCTTC. It specifies CASSLGTGAYNEQFF.

This chain joins TRBV7-3 and TRBJ2-7, with a possible D match to TRBD1 (6 bases). V was clipped by 5 bases and J by 2 bases, with 10 bases between them. The CDR3 loop spans 13 amino acids. CDR1 and CDR2 (germline): SGHTA, FQGTGA. The CDR3 DNA reads as TGTGCCAGCAGCCCCCCAGGGGCCTACGAGCAGTACTTC. It specifies CASSPPGAYEQYF.

The chain joins TRBV11-2 to TRBJ2-7; TRBD2 might be the D (5 bases). The CDR3 sequence is 15 residues long. The germline V and J ends were trimmed by 5 bases and 3 bases, with 17 bases remaining between them. Looked up from germline, CDR1 is SGHAT and CDR2 is FQNNGV. This chain's CDR3 is CASSPRPTRDYEQYF. CDR3 nucleotides: TGTGCCAGCAGCCCCAGACCGACCCGGGACTACGAGCAGTACTTC. The variable domain in full, completed from reference TRBV11-2 and TRBJ2-7, reads EAGVAQSPRYKIIEKRQSVAFWCNPISGHATLYWYQQILGQGPKLLIQFQNNGVVDDSQLPKDRFSAERLKGVDSTLKIQPAKLEDSAVYLCASSPRPTRDYEQYFGPGTRLTVT.

This chain joins TRBV6-5 and TRBJ1-2, with D perhaps TRBD1 (6 bases). The CDR3 contains 15 residues. V was cut by 1 base and J by 8 bases, with 17 bases left in between. Germline loops: CDR1 MNHEY, CDR2 SVGAGI. Here the CDR3 reads CASSYLTGRLAGYTF. The DNA for the CDR3 is TGTGCCAGCAGTTACTTGACAGGAAGGCTCGCGGGCTACACCTTC.

Ten or more counts support this clone. This chain uses TRBV19 with TRBJ2-1, with TRBD2 matching 10 bases. Germline values: CDR1 LNHDA, CDR2 SQIVND (reference sequence). V was clipped by 1 base and J by 4 bases; unmatched bases: 1. The CDR3 sequence is 15 residues long. Here the CDR3 DNA reads TGTGCCAGTAGTATAGGGACTAGCGGATACAATGAGCAGTTCTTC. Amino acid sequence: CASSIGTSGYNEQFF.

There are a few counts of this clone. The chain uses TRBV19 and TRBJ2-5; TRBD1 agrees at 8 bases. Unmatched junction bases numbered 12, after V lost 7 bases and J lost 5 bases. Germline V gene lookup returns CDR1 LNHDA and CDR2 SQIVND (reference sequence). This CDR3 has 15 amino acids. The CDR3 DNA follows: TGTGCCAGTACCCAGACAGGGGTGGCATGGGAGACCCAGTACTTC. The encoded protein is CASTQTGVAWETQYF.

This rearrangement joins TRBV5-1 to TRBJ1-4; TRBD1 agrees at 7 bases. Germline values: CDR1 SGHRS, CDR2 YFSETQ. The CDR3 covers 14 residues. The ends lost 4 bases at V and 5 bases at J; junction bases unmatched: 5. CDR3 nucleotides: TGCGCCAGCAGCGTGTCGGGACAGAATGAAAAACTGTTTTTT. This gives the protein CASSVSGQNEKLFF.

V and J are TRBV7-3 and TRBJ2-2, with a possible D match to TRBD1 (6 bases). Trimming took off 5 bases at V and 6 bases at J, with 13 bases between the two ends. Germline V CDR1 and CDR2: SGHTA, FQGTGA. The CDR3 spans 14 residues. CDR3 sequence: CASSPPGQPGELFF. CDR3 DNA sequence: TGTGCCAGCAGCCCCCCAGGACAGCCCGGGGAGCTGTTTTTT.